This T cell receptor (beta chain) emerged from a study of cytomegalovirus exposure and HLA in healthy donors. For the study at large: An early release of data contained 75 million to 90 million unique TCRs, which came from HLA-typed donors.

This clone came up once. PCR used 60 Vbeta primers and 13 Jbeta primers. Per the study methods: Approximately 11 million shared chains were among approximately 80 million unique TCR beta chains counted in a later analysis. Repertoires were generated with immunoSEQ multiplex PCR, while TCRdb's copy carries only in-frame clones and drops some. V, J and clone size were drawn from that table, and D and trimming were deduced from the DNA. The sample lists approximately 160,000 clones; around 65% were seen once. Germline V gives CDR1 KGHSH, CDR2 LQKENI. Trimming removed 5 bases at V and 7 bases at J, with 18 bases between. This CDR3 is built from 16 residues.

This sequence was found in a woman in her forties in good health and CMV-seropositive. The sample comprised PBMCs. V is TRBV18 and J is TRBJ1-6, with D unclear. The CDR3 DNA is TGTGCCAGCTCAGGGCGAACCCAATTTGAGAATTCACCCCTCCACTTT. It encodes CASSGRTQFENSPLHF.